These 7 T cell receptor beta chains share one sample of origin, sequenced in a study of blood T cell repertoires in COVID-19. TCRdb keeps only in-frame clones here, not all; method: immunoSEQ multiplex PCR. The sample lists 250,000 or so clones; just over 85% were seen once. The sample was peripheral blood. These receptors originate from a man at least 80 years old with acute or convalescent COVID-19.

This sequence joins TRBV14 and TRBJ2-1; D possibly corresponds to TRBD1 (5 bases). Germline V lookup: CDR1 SGHDN, CDR2 FVKESK. V gave up 3 bases and J gave up 8 bases, with 17 bases separating them. This CDR3 has 15 residues. CDR3 amino acids: CASSQGWGKGYEQFF. The CDR3 DNA reads TGTGCCAGCAGCCAGGGGTGGGGAAAGGGGTATGAGCAGTTCTTC.

The rearrangement links TRBV6-5 to TRBJ1-1; D not certain. V dropped 5 bases and J dropped 3 bases, with 16 bases sitting between them. Germline assignment: CDR1 MNHEY and CDR2 SVGAGI. CDR3 length: 15 amino acids. CDR3 sequence: CASSRHFGGDTEAFF. CDR3 nucleotide sequence: TGTGCCAGCAGTCGTCACTTCGGTGGAGACACTGAAGCTTTCTTT.

In its sample, this clone was seen once. This chain links TRBV7-2 with TRBJ2-2; possible D gene TRBD1, 5 bases. CDR1 SGHTA and CDR2 FQGNSA come from the germline V gene. V was pared by 5 bases and J by 4 bases, with 17 bases between. The CDR3 totals 16 residues. The CDR3 sequence is CASSIPTARVTGELFF. The CDR3 nucleotides are TGTGCCAGCAGCATCCCGACAGCGCGAGTCACCGGGGAGCTGTTTTTT.

The V call is TRBV7-3, the J call TRBJ1-1; the D gene is possibly TRBD1 (5 bases). The germline gives CDR1 SGHTA, CDR2 FQGTGA. The V gene lost 5 bases and the J gene lost 0 bases, with 16 bases spanning the gap. The CDR3 consists of 16 residues. The CDR3 loop reads CASSPSQGLMNTEAFF. The CDR3 DNA reads as TGTGCCAGCAGCCCCTCTCAGGGTCTCATGAACACTGAAGCTTTCTTT. The full variable domain, rest sourced from reference TRBV7-3 and TRBJ1-1, is GAGVSQTPSNKVTEKGKYVELRCDPISGHTALYWYRQSLGQGPEFLIYFQGTGAADDSGLPNDRFFAVRPEGSVSTLKIQRTERGDSAVYLCASSPSQGLMNTEAFFGQGTRLTVV.

V is TRBV4-3 and J is TRBJ2-3, with 14 positions matching TRBD2. The V segment lost 4 bases and the J segment 3 bases; nucleotides outside the gene matches: 12. Germline V gene data show CDR1 as LGHNA and CDR2 as YSLEER. This CDR3 comprises 19 residues. In nucleotides, the CDR3 is TGCGCCAGCAGCCGCGGGGAGGGACTAGCGGGAGTCTGGACAGATACGCAGTATTTT. It yields the protein CASSRGEGLAGVWTDTQYF.

The chain links TRBV10-3 to TRBJ2-2; 10 bases are a match to TRBD1. Germline V gene data show CDR1 as ENHRY and CDR2 as SYGVKD. With 4 bases clipped from V and 6 bases from J, the junction kept 8 bases outside the gene matches. There are 16 residues in the CDR3. This CDR3 is CAISVAGTGVPGELFF. CDR3 nucleotides: TGTGCCATCAGTGTAGCCGGGACAGGGGTTCCCGGGGAGCTGTTTTTT.

This clone has a single count. The gene calls are TRBV6-2 or TRBV6-3 and TRBJ2-3; tentative D call: TRBD1 (6 bases). Trimming stripped 4 bases from V and 1 base from J, with 12 bases between. The CDR3 consists of 15 residues. Per germline, CDR1 MNHEY and CDR2 SVGEGT. The CDR3 here is CASSSTGIRTDTQYF. As DNA, the CDR3 is TGTGCCAGCAGTTCCACAGGGATCCGCACAGATACGCAGTATTTT.